A selection of T cell receptor beta chains follows, all from one sample in a study of blood T cell repertoires in COVID-19. Clones were sequenced by immunoSEQ multiplex PCR, and TCRdb holds only the in-frame ones, with some missing. Found here are fewer than 35,000 clones, more than 85% of them singletons; the top ten hold about 13%. The specimen was peripheral blood. These receptors were taken from a human donor in a cohort sampled during active COVID-19. Each CDR3 is given with its conserved first and last residue. The D gene is left open where the match is weak. A clone size is listed for some rows: how often the clone was seen (once, few, many), or a class if it is expanded.

d_call: .; v_call: TRBV5-4; j_call: TRBJ2-5; clone_size: .; cdr3_nt: TGTGCCAGCAGCATACAGGGCCCAGAGACCCAGTACTTC; cdr3_aa: CASSIQGPETQYF
d_call: TRBD2; v_call: TRBV9; j_call: TRBJ2-1; clone_size: .; cdr3_nt: TGTGCCAGCAGCGTAACTAGCGGGCAATACAATGAGCAGTTCTTC; cdr3_aa: CASSVTSGQYNEQFF
d_call: .; v_call: TRBV18; j_call: TRBJ1-3; clone_size: .; cdr3_nt: TGTGCCAGCTCACCACCAGTTAGGACAGTGATTGGAAACACCATATATTTT; cdr3_aa: CASSPPVRTVIGNTIYF
d_call: .; v_call: TRBV5-1; j_call: TRBJ1-4; clone_size: .; cdr3_nt: TGCGCCAGCAGCTTGAACGGGGGTGCTAATGAAAAACTGTTTTTT; cdr3_aa: CASSLNGGANEKLFF
d_call: .; v_call: TRBV29-1; j_call: TRBJ2-7; clone_size: few; cdr3_nt: TGCAGCGTTGGATGGGGCTCCGAGCAGTACTTC; cdr3_aa: CSVGWGSEQYF
d_call: TRBD1; v_call: TRBV6-5; j_call: TRBJ2-1; clone_size: .; cdr3_nt: TGTGCCAGCAGTCCTAATAGACAGACAGGGATTCAGTTCTTC; cdr3_aa: CASSPNRQTGIQFF
d_call: TRBD2; v_call: TRBV9; j_call: TRBJ2-2; clone_size: once; cdr3_nt: TGTGCCAGCGGGAAACTAGCGTCGAACACCGGGGAGCTGTTTTTT; cdr3_aa: CASGKLASNTGELFF
d_call: .; v_call: TRBV18; j_call: TRBJ2-2; clone_size: .; cdr3_nt: TGTGCCAGCTCACCACGTAGTAGCGAAATAAACACCGGGGAGCTGTTTTTT; cdr3_aa: CASSPRSSEINTGELFF
d_call: TRBD1; v_call: TRBV9; j_call: TRBJ2-7; clone_size: once; cdr3_nt: TGTGCCAGCAGCGTCCGACCGGGACAGGGAAGGAACGAGCAGTACTTC; cdr3_aa: CASSVRPGQGRNEQYF
d_call: TRBD1; v_call: TRBV18; j_call: TRBJ1-2; clone_size: .; cdr3_nt: TGTGCCAGCTCACCACGACAGGGCTTTGGCTACACCTTC; cdr3_aa: CASSPRQGFGYTF
d_call: .; v_call: TRBV4-3; j_call: TRBJ2-3; clone_size: .; cdr3_nt: TGCGCCAGCAGCCAGGGCAGGTCGAGCACAGATACGCAGTATTTT; cdr3_aa: CASSQGRSSTDTQYF